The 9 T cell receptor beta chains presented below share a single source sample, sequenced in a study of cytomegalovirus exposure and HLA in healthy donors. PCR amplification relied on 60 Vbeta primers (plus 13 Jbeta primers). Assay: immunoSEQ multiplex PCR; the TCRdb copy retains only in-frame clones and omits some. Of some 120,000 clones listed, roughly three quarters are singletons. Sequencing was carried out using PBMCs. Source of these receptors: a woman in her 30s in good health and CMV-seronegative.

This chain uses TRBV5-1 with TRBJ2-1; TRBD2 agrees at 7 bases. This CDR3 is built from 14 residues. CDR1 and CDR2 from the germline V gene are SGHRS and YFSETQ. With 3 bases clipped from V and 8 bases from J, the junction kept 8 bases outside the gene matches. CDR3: CASSWRAGSDEQFF. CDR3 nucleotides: TGCGCCAGCAGCTGGCGAGCGGGAAGCGATGAGCAGTTCTTC.

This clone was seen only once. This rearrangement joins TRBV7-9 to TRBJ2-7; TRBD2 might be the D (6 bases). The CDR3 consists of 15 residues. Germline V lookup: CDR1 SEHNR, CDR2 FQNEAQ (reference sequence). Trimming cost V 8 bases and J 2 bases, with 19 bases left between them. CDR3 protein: CASSSRVRTTYEQYF. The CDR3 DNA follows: TGTGCCAGCTCCAGCAGGGTCAGGACTACCTACGAGCAGTACTTC.

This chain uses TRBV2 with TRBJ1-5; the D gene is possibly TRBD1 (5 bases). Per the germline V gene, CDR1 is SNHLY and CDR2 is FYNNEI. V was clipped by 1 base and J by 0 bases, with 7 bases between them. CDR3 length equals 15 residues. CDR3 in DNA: TGTGCCAGCAGTGAAGACAGGCTTAGCAATCAGCCCCAGCATTTT. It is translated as CASSEDRLSNQPQHF.

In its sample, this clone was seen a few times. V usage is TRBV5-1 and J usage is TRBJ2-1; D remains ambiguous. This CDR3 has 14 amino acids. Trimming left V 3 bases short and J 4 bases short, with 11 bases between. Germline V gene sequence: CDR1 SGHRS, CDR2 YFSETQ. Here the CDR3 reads CASSSTDGYNEQFF. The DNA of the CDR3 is TGCGCCAGCAGCTCGACCGACGGGTACAATGAGCAGTTCTTC.

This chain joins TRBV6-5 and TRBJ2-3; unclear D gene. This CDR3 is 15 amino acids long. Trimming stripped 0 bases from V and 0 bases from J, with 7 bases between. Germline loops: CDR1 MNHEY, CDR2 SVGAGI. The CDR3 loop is CASSYSAVSTDTQYF. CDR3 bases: TGTGCCAGCAGTTACTCTGCGGTTAGCACAGATACGCAGTATTTT.

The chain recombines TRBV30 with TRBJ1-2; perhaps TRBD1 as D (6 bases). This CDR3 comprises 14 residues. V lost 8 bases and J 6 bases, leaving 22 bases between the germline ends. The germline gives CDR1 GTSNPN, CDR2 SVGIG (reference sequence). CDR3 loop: CAKSMAQGIHGYTF. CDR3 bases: TGTGCCAAGAGCATGGCCCAGGGGATTCATGGCTACACCTTC.

CDR3 protein: CASSHLSYEQYF. The CDR3 nucleotides are TGCGCCAGCAGCCACTTGTCCTACGAGCAGTACTTC. This sequence joins TRBV4-1 and TRBJ2-7, with D unresolved. Trimming took off 3 bases at V and 1 base at J, with 4 bases between the two ends. CDR3 size: 12 residues. CDR1 is MGHRA and CDR2 is YSYEKL in the germline V gene.

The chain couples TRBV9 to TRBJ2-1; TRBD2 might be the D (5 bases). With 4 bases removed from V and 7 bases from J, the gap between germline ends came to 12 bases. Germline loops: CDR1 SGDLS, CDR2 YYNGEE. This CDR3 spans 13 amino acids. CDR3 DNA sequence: TGTGCCAGCAGCCCCCGAGGGTCTAATGAGCAGTTCTTC. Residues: CASSPRGSNEQFF.

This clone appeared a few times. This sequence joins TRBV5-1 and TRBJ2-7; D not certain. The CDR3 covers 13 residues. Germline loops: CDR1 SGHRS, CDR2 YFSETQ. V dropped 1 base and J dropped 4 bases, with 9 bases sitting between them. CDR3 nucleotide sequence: TGCGCCAGCAGCTTGCAGGTTACGTACGAGCAGTACTTC. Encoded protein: CASSLQVTYEQYF.